This T cell receptor beta chain was profiled in a study of control samples from healthy donors and cancer patients (dated by TCRdb to 2018 to 2020). Looking up the germline V gene (reference sequence) yields CDR1 MNHEY and CDR2 SMNVEV. Clipping removes 1 base from V and 2 bases from J, with 6 as the unmatched junction base count. The CDR3 has 16 amino acids, counting the end cysteine and phenylalanine. Only the CDR3 DNA stays, 48 bases, in frame from base 1. Receptor amplification or capture employed the immunoSEQ multiplex PCR assay. TCRdb carries this immuneACCESS record with in-frame sequences only. Its versions omit some clonotypes, under half of them owing to an unresolved V gene in the studies checked, with the rest unexplained. Present in this sample are over 85,000 clones, roughly 83% of which were seen just once. Of the sample, about 35% is held by the ten largest clones. As regards this clone: The antigen it binds to is not known. Base qualities are not at hand, and no much larger clone is one base apart.

Input material: PBMCs. The origin of this receptor is a man in his 70s with lung cancer. The rearrangement joined TRBV27 to TRBJ2-7; 9 central nucleotides agree with TRBD1. The DNA is as follows: TGTGCCAGCAGTTTATGGCCGGGACAGGGTACCTACGAGCAGTACTTC. This yields the protein CASSLWPGQGTYEQYF.